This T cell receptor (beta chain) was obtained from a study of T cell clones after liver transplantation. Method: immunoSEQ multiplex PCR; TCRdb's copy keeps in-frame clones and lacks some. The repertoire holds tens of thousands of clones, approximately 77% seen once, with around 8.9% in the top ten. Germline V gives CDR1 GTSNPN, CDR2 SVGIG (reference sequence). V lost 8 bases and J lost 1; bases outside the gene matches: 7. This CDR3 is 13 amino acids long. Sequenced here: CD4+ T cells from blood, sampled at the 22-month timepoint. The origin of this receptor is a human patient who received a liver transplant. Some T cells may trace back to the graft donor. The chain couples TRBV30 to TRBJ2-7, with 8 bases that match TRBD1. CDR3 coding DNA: TGTGCCCGAGGACAGGGTCAATCCTACGAGCAGTACTTC. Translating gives CARGQGQSYEQYF. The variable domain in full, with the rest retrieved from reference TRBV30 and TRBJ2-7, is SQTIHQWPATLVQPVGSPLSLECTVEGTSNPNLYWYRQAAGRGLQLLFYSVGIGQISSEVPQNLSASRPQDRQFILSSKKLLLSDSGFYLCARGQGQSYEQYFGPGTRLTVT.